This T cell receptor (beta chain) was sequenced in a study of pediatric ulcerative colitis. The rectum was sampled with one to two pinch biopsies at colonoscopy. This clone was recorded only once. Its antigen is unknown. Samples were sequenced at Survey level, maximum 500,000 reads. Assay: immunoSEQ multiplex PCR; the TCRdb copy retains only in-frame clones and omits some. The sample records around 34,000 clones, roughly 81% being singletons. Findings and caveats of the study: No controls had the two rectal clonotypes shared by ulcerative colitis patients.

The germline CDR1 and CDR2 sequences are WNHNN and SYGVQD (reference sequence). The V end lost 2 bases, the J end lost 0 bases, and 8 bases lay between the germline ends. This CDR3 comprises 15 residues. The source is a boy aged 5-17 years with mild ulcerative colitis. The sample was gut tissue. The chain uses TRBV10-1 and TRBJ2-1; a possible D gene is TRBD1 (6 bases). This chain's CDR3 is CASSELRGSYNEQFF. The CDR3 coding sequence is TGCGCCAGCAGTGAGCTCAGGGGCTCCTACAATGAGCAGTTCTTC.